This T cell receptor beta chain appears in the sequencing data of a study of cytomegalovirus exposure and HLA in healthy donors. Whole-study findings and limits: In a later analysis, TCR beta V- and J-gene trimming showed a link to a missense DCLRE1C variant.

Primers for the PCR totalled 60 Vbeta and 13 Jbeta. The assay was immunoSEQ multiplex PCR, and TCRdb's table has in-frame clones only and misses some. The sample has some 160,000 clones, over 70% seen once; the top ten hold 1.5%. The CDR3 has 16 amino acids. The ends were cut back, 0 bases at V and 3 bases at J, with 13 bases in the middle. The germline V gene has CDR1 SGHRS and CDR2 YFSETQ. Regarding this clone: Its target is unknown.

This TCR was sampled from a woman in her late teens or twenties in good health and CMV-seronegative. The chain links TRBV5-1 to TRBJ2-1; D possibly corresponds to TRBD2 (5 bases). The specimen sequenced was PBMCs. CDR3 sequence: CASSLASSAIYNEQFF. The DNA of the CDR3 is TGCGCCAGCAGCTTGGCCAGTAGCGCGATCTACAATGAGCAGTTCTTC.